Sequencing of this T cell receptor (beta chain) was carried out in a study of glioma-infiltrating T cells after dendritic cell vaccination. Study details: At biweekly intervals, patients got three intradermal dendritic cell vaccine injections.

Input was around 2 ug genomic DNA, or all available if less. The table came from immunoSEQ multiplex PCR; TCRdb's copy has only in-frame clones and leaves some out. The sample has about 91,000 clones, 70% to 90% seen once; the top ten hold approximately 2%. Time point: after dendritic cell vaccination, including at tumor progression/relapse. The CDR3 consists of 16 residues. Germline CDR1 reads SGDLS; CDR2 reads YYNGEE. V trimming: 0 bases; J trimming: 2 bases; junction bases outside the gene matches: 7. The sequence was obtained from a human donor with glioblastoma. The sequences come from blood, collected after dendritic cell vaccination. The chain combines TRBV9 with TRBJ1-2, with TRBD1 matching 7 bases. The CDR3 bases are TGTGCCAGCAGCGTAGCTCCGGGGACAGCGAACTATGGCTACACCTTC. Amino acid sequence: CASSVAPGTANYGYTF.